A selection of T cell receptor beta chains follows, all from one sample in a study of T cells in Graves' hyperthyroidism and ophthalmopathy. TCRdb called the multiplex PCR reads again in MiXCR, with one record for every CDR3 protein. The table lists about 680,000 distinct CDR3 sequences, over 35% of them singletons. Sequencing was done on a sample of blood. The receptors derive from a woman aged 35 to 49 with Graves' hyperthyroidism. CDR3s include the opening cysteine and the closing phenylalanine or tryptophan. The order of the fields is CDR3 DNA, CDR3 protein, J gene, D gene, V gene, clone size. A D gene is named only where the DNA matches it firmly. Size tells how often a clone was seen (once, few, many) or the class of an expanded clone, and some rows leave it out.

cdr3_nt: TGTGCCAGCAGTGAACCCAGGGAAAAACTGTTTTTT; cdr3_aa: CASSEPREKLFF; j_call: TRBJ1-4; d_call: -; v_call: TRBV28; clone_size: many
cdr3_nt: TGTGCCAGCAGTCGACCCGGGACAGGGCGTGGCTACACCTTC; cdr3_aa: CASSRPGTGRGYTF; j_call: TRBJ1-2; d_call: TRBD1; v_call: TRBV2; clone_size: -
cdr3_nt: TGTGCCAGCAGTCCCTTGAGAGGGGCGAACACTGAAGCTTTCTTT; cdr3_aa: CASSPLRGANTEAFF; j_call: TRBJ1-1; d_call: -; v_call: TRBV12-3/TRBV12-4; clone_size: many
cdr3_nt: TGTGCCAGCAGCTTGGGGGGACCCGGGGGCGCCGGGGAGCTGTTTTTT; cdr3_aa: CASSLGGPGGAGELFF; j_call: TRBJ2-2; d_call: -; v_call: TRBV7-2; clone_size: -
cdr3_nt: TGTGCCATCAGTGACCCACAGGGCGCTCAGCCCCAGCATTTT; cdr3_aa: CAISDPQGAQPQHF; j_call: TRBJ1-5; d_call: -; v_call: TRBV10-3; clone_size: many
cdr3_nt: TGTGCCAGCAGCCCTAGGACGGGCGAAAAACTGTTTTTT; cdr3_aa: CASSPRTGEKLFF; j_call: TRBJ1-4; d_call: -; v_call: TRBV12-3/TRBV12-4; clone_size: few
cdr3_nt: TGTGCCAGCAGCTTACCCAATAGCCTCGCGGGCTACACCTTC; cdr3_aa: CASSLPNSLAGYTF; j_call: TRBJ1-2; d_call: -; v_call: TRBV5-6; clone_size: -
cdr3_nt: TGTGCCAGCAGCTTGACTAGCGGGAGGACGGGCGAGCAGTACTTC; cdr3_aa: CASSLTSGRTGEQYF; j_call: TRBJ2-7; d_call: TRBD2; v_call: TRBV5-4; clone_size: -
cdr3_nt: TGTGCCAGCAGCCAAGGGCCACAGGGCGAGCAGTACTTC; cdr3_aa: CASSQGPQGEQYF; j_call: TRBJ2-7; d_call: -; v_call: TRBV3-1; clone_size: few
cdr3_nt: TGTGCCAGCAGCCCACTAAGACAGGGAGGTCTCGGTAATGAAAAACTGTTTTTT; cdr3_aa: CASSPLRQGGLGNEKLFF; j_call: TRBJ1-4; d_call: TRBD1; v_call: TRBV7-2; clone_size: -
cdr3_nt: TGTGCCATCAGCCTAGCGGATCAAGAGACCCAGTACTTC; cdr3_aa: CAISLADQETQYF; j_call: TRBJ2-5; d_call: TRBD2; v_call: TRBV10-3; clone_size: once
cdr3_nt: TGTGCCACCAGTGATTCCAGCGGGACGAGGGGCTACGGTGGCTACACCTTC; cdr3_aa: CATSDSSGTRGYGGYTF; j_call: TRBJ1-2; d_call: -; v_call: TRBV24-1; clone_size: -
cdr3_nt: TGTGCCAGCACACAACGCGGACCAACTAGTGAAAAACTGTTTTTT; cdr3_aa: CASTQRGPTSEKLFF; j_call: TRBJ1-4; d_call: -; v_call: TRBV2; clone_size: -
cdr3_nt: TGCGCCAGCAGTGGGGGTTTGGTCGACGAGCAGTACTTC; cdr3_aa: CASSGGLVDEQYF; j_call: TRBJ2-7; d_call: -; v_call: TRBV10-1; clone_size: once
cdr3_nt: TGTGCCAGTACCCCTACGGAGAGCTCTGGAAACACCATATATTTT; cdr3_aa: CASTPTESSGNTIYF; j_call: TRBJ1-3; d_call: -; v_call: TRBV19; clone_size: many
cdr3_nt: TGTGCTAGTCCCCCGCCTGGGGAATGGGAGACCCAGTACTTC; cdr3_aa: CASPPPGEWETQYF; j_call: TRBJ2-5; d_call: -; v_call: TRBV12-5; clone_size: -
cdr3_nt: TGTGCCAGCAGTTTTGACCGGACCCTTGGAAGGACTGAAGCTTTCTTT; cdr3_aa: CASSFDRTLGRTEAFF; j_call: TRBJ1-1; d_call: -; v_call: TRBV25-1; clone_size: -
cdr3_nt: TGCAGTGCCCGCGACAGGGGGACCGGGGAGCTGTTTTTT; cdr3_aa: CSARDRGTGELFF; j_call: TRBJ2-2; d_call: TRBD1; v_call: TRBV20-1; clone_size: -
cdr3_nt: TGTGCCAGCGGACCGACAGGGCGATCCTATGGCTACACCTTC; cdr3_aa: CASGPTGRSYGYTF; j_call: TRBJ1-2; d_call: TRBD1; v_call: TRBV5-4; clone_size: few
cdr3_nt: TGTGCCAGCAGCTTGCGGGACGGGCATCAGCCCCAGCATTTT; cdr3_aa: CASSLRDGHQPQHF; j_call: TRBJ1-5; d_call: -; v_call: TRBV5-6; clone_size: many
cdr3_nt: TGTGCCAGCAGTCCGGGACAGCCCGGAAACACCATATATTTT; cdr3_aa: CASSPGQPGNTIYF; j_call: TRBJ1-3; d_call: TRBD1; v_call: TRBV12-3/TRBV12-4; clone_size: many
cdr3_nt: TGCAGTGCGAGGAGGACCGGGACAGCTCCGGGCGAGCAGTACTTC; cdr3_aa: CSARRTGTAPGEQYF; j_call: TRBJ2-7; d_call: TRBD1; v_call: TRBV20-1; clone_size: -
cdr3_nt: TGTGCCAGCACAGGACAGGGCACTATGTGGGCTTTCTTT; cdr3_aa: CASTGQGTMWAFF; j_call: TRBJ1-1; d_call: TRBD1; v_call: TRBV28; clone_size: -